The clone carrying this TCR beta chain was found a few times. The CDR3 runs 13 residues. With 5 bases clipped from V and 11 bases from J, the junction kept 11 bases outside the gene matches. Germline assignment: CDR1 MNHNS and CDR2 SASEGT. These data are taken from a study of Graves' ophthalmopathy and Graves' hyperthyroidism. RNA transcripts were the template, and TCR beta CDR3 regions were amplified from them. First-round RT-PCR employed HTBI primers, with a second-round multiplex PCR after it. TCRdb re-analysed the multiplex PCR reads in MiXCR, keeping a single row per CDR3 protein. Counted here are roughly 1.1 million distinct CDR3 sequences, roughly 35% occurring once; the ten biggest clones make up approximately 12%.

This clonotype was sampled from an adult man with Graves' hyperthyroidism. The V call is TRBV6-1, the J call TRBJ1-1, with 7 bases matching TRBD1. The specimen sequenced was peripheral blood or thyroid tissue (not recorded which). The CDR3 DNA sequence: TGTGCCAGCAGTTACCGAAGGAGGGGGCCTGCTTTCTTT. This codes for CASSYRRRGPAFF.